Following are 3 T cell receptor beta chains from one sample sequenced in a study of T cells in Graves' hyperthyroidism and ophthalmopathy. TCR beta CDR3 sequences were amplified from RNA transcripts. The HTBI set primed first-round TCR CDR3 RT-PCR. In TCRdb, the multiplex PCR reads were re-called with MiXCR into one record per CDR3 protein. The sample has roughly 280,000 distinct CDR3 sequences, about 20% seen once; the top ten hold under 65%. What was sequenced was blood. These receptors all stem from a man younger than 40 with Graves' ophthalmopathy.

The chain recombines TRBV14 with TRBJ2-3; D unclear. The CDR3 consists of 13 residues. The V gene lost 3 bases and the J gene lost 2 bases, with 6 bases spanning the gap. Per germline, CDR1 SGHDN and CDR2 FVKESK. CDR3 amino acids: CASSHQSTDTQYF. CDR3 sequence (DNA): TGTGCCAGCAGCCACCAGTCCACAGATACGCAGTATTTT.

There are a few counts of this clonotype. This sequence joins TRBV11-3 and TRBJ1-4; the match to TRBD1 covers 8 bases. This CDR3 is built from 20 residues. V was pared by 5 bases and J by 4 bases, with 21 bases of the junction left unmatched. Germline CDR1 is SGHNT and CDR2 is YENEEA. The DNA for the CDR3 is TGTGCCAGCAGCACTTCAGGGGGCCGCTTTTCTAAAGTGAATAATGAAAAACTGTTTTTT. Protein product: CASSTSGGRFSKVNNEKLFF.

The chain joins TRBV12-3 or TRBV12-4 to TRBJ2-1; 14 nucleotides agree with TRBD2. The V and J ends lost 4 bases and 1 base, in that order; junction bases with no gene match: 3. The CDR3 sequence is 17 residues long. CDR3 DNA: TGTGCCAGCAGTTGGGGACTAGCGGGAGAATCCTACAATGAGCAGTTCTTC. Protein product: CASSWGLAGESYNEQFF.